The subject of this entry is one T cell receptor beta chain. What antigen it recognizes has not been identified. Per-base qualities were not stored, and no clone one base away is much larger. This sample is drawn from a study of T cell repertoires in cytomegalovirus infection (dated by TCRdb to the late 2010s). Study-wide context: Donor HLA type was relevant to the analysis, as public TCR beta signatures indicated carriage of CMV infection together with the matching HLA type.

Sequencing was performed on an Illumina HiSeq 1500. The public reads were run again by TCRdb, first through fastp at Q25 and then through MiXCR, and only productive beta chains were kept. Rows matching on CDR3 protein sequence are summarized as one entry with the most common DNA and genes. The sample data list approximately 500,000 distinct CDR3 sequences, and 26% of these were observed just once. Less than 15% of the sample is taken by the ten largest. Summary of the overall study and its limitations: Carriers of CMV infection plus the relevant HLA type were discriminated by the cumulative frequency of public TCR beta family members in the study cohort and in an independent roughly 400-donor cohort. The ex vivo response was dominated by HLA-C-restricted CMV-specific TCR beta clonotypes, which also provided the single most frequent clonotype in two of eight donors.

The TCR comes from a human donor in good health (CMV status not recorded). Some clones in this sample may be carry-over from other donors' samples. Material for sequencing was PBMCs.

The CDR3 region has the sequence CASSSYRGGYTF. The bases read TGTGCCAGCAGCTCCTACAGGGGCGGCTACACCTTC. The chain couples TRBV13 to TRBJ1-2; 7 central nucleotides agree with TRBD1. The CDR3, from cysteine to phenylalanine, totals 12 residues. CDR3 DNA is the only sequence kept; it has 36 bases, read in frame from the first base. The germline V gene (reference sequence) specifies PRHDT as CDR1 and FYEKMQ as CDR2. Ends trimmed: V by 4 bases, J by 8 bases; bases unmatched to a gene: 4.